These 24 T cell receptor beta chains came from one sample sequenced in a study of cytomegalovirus exposure and HLA in healthy donors. The primer mix had 60 Vbeta and 13 Jbeta primers. Measured with immunoSEQ multiplex PCR; TCRdb has only the in-frame clones, and not every one. Seen here are roughly 130,000 clones, 75% to 90% observed once, and the top ten hold 3% to 4%. Sequencing was performed on PBMCs. The receptors stem from a male donor in good health and CMV-seronegative.

The rearrangement links TRBV2 to TRBJ1-1; no clear D. The CDR3 contains 16 residues. Trimming removed 3 bases from V and 2 bases from J, with 16 bases in between. Germline CDR1 and CDR2: SNHLY and FYNNEI. The CDR3: CASSDIASAPNTEAFF. DNA for the CDR3: TGTGCCAGCAGTGATATAGCATCCGCGCCTAACACTGAAGCTTTCTTT.

This clone was recorded a few times. V is TRBV5-5 and J is TRBJ2-5, with a tentative D call TRBD1 (7 bases). From germline, CDR1 is SGHKS and CDR2 YYEKEE (reference sequence). The length of the CDR3 is 15 residues. V was clipped by 6 bases and J by 1 base, with 16 bases between them. CDR3 amino acids: CASIPRDRPQETQYF. The CDR3 DNA follows: TGTGCCAGCATCCCGCGGGACAGACCCCAAGAGACCCAGTACTTC.

The chain joins TRBV4-1 to TRBJ2-1; 11 nucleotides line up with TRBD2. CDR1 MGHRA and CDR2 YSYEKL come from the germline V gene. This CDR3 comprises 16 residues. V lost 2 bases to trimming and J lost 4 bases; unmatched junction nucleotides: 4. The CDR3 DNA is TGCGCCAGCAGCCAACTGGGACTAGCGGCGTACAATGAGCAGTTCTTC. Protein product: CASSQLGLAAYNEQFF.

The chain combines TRBV27 with TRBJ1-5; D uncertain. The germline V gene encodes CDR1 MNHEY and CDR2 SMNVEV (reference sequence). The V gene lost 2 bases and the J gene lost 4 bases, with 15 bases spanning the gap. The CDR3 runs 16 residues. CDR3: CASSLLSLHRNQPQHF. DNA for the CDR3: TGTGCCAGCAGTTTACTCTCATTGCACAGAAATCAGCCCCAGCATTTT.

Here the CDR3 reads CASSLTSPTTFYGYTF. The CDR3 bases are TGTGCCAGCAGTTTAACCAGTCCCACTACCTTCTATGGCTACACCTTC. The chain couples TRBV27 to TRBJ1-2; no firm D call. CDR3 length: 16 residues. Germline V gene lookup returns CDR1 MNHEY and CDR2 SMNVEV (reference sequence). V was trimmed by 2 bases and J by 4 bases, leaving 17 bases between them.

The rearrangement uses TRBV11-2 and TRBJ1-6, with D possibly TRBD1 on 5 matching bases. Trimming pared 0 bases from V and 8 bases from J, leaving 14 bases between. This CDR3 region has 16 residues. Germline loops: CDR1 SGHAT, CDR2 FQNNGV. This CDR3 reads CASSLDLGQVDSPLHF. The DNA of the CDR3 is TGTGCCAGCAGCTTAGATCTGGGGCAAGTGGATTCACCCCTCCACTTT.

V gene TRBV9 combines with J gene TRBJ2-1; TRBD2 aligns across 8 bases. Germline V gene sequence: CDR1 SGDLS, CDR2 YYNGEE. The CDR3 has 14 amino acids. V dropped 4 bases and J dropped 7; count of bases not matched to a gene: 7. CDR3 protein: CASSLSGVRNEQFF. CDR3 bases: TGTGCCAGCAGCCTTAGCGGGGTTCGTAATGAGCAGTTCTTC.

The genes are TRBV5-6 and TRBJ1-5; D remains unclear. There are 18 residues in the CDR3. Trimming left V 4 bases short and J 2 bases short, with 22 bases between. In germline, CDR1 is SGHDT, CDR2 YYEEEE. The CDR3 DNA reads as TGTGCCAGCAGCACGTATGGGGTTAGCGCGTTGGGCAATCAGCCCCAGCATTTT. Translated: CASSTYGVSALGNQPQHF.

The V gene is TRBV2, the J gene TRBJ2-5, with a tentative D call TRBD2 (5 bases). The CDR3 consists of 16 residues. V lost 5 bases and J lost 7, with 23 bases in between. Germline V CDR1 and CDR2: SNHLY, FYNNEI. The CDR3: CASSRDDKNRRGTQYF. CDR3 nucleotide sequence: TGTGCCAGCAGTCGCGACGACAAAAACCGCCGGGGGACCCAGTACTTC.

This clone was counted between two and nine times. This rearrangement joins TRBV7-9 to TRBJ1-1; 8 bases line up with TRBD1. There are 13 residues in the CDR3. V lost 3 bases to trimming and J lost 11 bases; unmatched junction nucleotides: 8. Germline CDR1 SEHNR, CDR2 FQNEAQ (reference sequence). The CDR3 DNA sequence: TGTGCCAGCAGCTTGGGACAGGCGAGGGGGGCTTTCTTT. Amino acids: CASSLGQARGAFF. Supplemented by reference TRBV7-9 and TRBJ1-1, the full variable domain reads DTGVSQNPRHKITKRGQNVTFRCDPISEHNRLYWYRQTLGQGPEFLTYFQNEAQLEKSRLLSDRFSAERPKGSFSTLEIQRTEQGDSAMYLCASSLGQARGAFFGQGTRLTVV.

The rearrangement links TRBV28 to TRBJ2-4; tentatively, D is TRBD2 (6 bases). Germline V gene sequence: CDR1 MDHEN, CDR2 SYDVKM. V was trimmed by 4 bases and J by 5 bases, leaving 21 bases between them. This CDR3 region has 17 residues. CDR3 protein: CASSWGPKRRVENIQYF. CDR3 nucleotides: TGTGCCAGCAGTTGGGGACCTAAAAGGAGGGTCGAAAACATTCAGTACTTC.

The chain uses TRBV6-1 and TRBJ1-5; D call uncertain. Germline V gene data show CDR1 as MNHNS and CDR2 as SASEGT. The V end was cut by 2 bases, the J end by 2 bases, with 10 bases between. CDR3 length: 15 residues. CDR3 protein: CASSERSTGNQPQHF. For the CDR3, the DNA is TGTGCCAGCAGTGAACGTTCTACGGGCAATCAGCCCCAGCATTTT.

V usage is TRBV5-4 and J usage is TRBJ2-2, with TRBD1 identical over 11 bases. The V segment lost 8 bases and the J segment 6 bases; nucleotides outside the gene matches: 6. This CDR3 has 14 amino acids. The germline V gene encodes CDR1 SGHNT and CDR2 YYREEE (reference sequence). CDR3 sequence reads: CARSRDRGSGELFF. The CDR3 nucleotides read TGTGCCAGAAGCCGGGACAGGGGGTCCGGGGAGCTGTTTTTT.

The chain couples TRBV7-2 to TRBJ2-1; 10 nucleotides align to TRBD2. Germline V gene lookup returns CDR1 SGHTA and CDR2 FQGNSA. Trimming took 3 bases from V and 6 from J; bases not matched to a gene: 5. The CDR3 has 15 amino acids. CDR3: CASSLASGSSNEQFF. CDR3 coding DNA: TGTGCCAGCAGCTTGGCTAGCGGGAGCTCCAATGAGCAGTTCTTC. The full variable domain, its missing parts supplied by reference TRBV7-2 and TRBJ2-1, is GAGVSQSPSNKVTEKGKDVELRCDPISGHTALYWYRQSLGQGLEFLIYFQGNSAPDKSGLPSDRFSAERTGGSVSTLTIQRTQQEDSAVYLCASSLASGSSNEQFFGPGTRLTVL.

The chain recombines TRBV2 with TRBJ2-5; TRBD1 aligns across 8 bases. Germline assignment: CDR1 SNHLY and CDR2 FYNNEI. This CDR3 contains 14 residues. J gave up 4 bases and V 2 bases, and 3 bases lay outside the gene matches. The CDR3 protein is CASSEQGAGETQYF. CDR3 coding DNA: TGTGCCAGCAGTGAACAGGGGGCGGGAGAGACCCAGTACTTC.

The chain recombines TRBV5-1 with TRBJ1-2; a weak D match, TRBD1 (5 bases). The CDR3 is 13 amino acids. V dropped 4 bases and J dropped 7 bases, with 14 bases sitting between them. Germline V gene lookup returns CDR1 SGHRS and CDR2 YFSETQ. The CDR3 sequence: CASSRAGDPGYTF. The DNA for the CDR3 is TGCGCCAGCAGCCGCGCGGGGGATCCTGGCTACACCTTC.

The chain links TRBV10-3 to TRBJ2-7; D is unclear. CDR1 and CDR2 from the germline V gene are ENHRY and SYGVKD. V lost 3 bases and J 0 bases, leaving 9 bases between the germline ends. The CDR3 spans 14 residues. CDR3 DNA: TGTGCCATCAGTGATTATCCCAGCTCCTACGAGCAGTACTTC. It encodes CAISDYPSSYEQYF.

This chain connects TRBV11-2 to TRBJ2-7; 9 bases fit TRBD2. V lost 0 bases and J lost 3; bases outside the gene matches: 3. Germline-derived CDR1 and CDR2 are SGHAT and FQNNGV. This CDR3 is built from 15 residues. The CDR3 reads CASSLEASGVYEQYF. CDR3 nucleotide sequence: TGTGCCAGCAGCTTAGAGGCTAGCGGGGTCTACGAGCAGTACTTC.

The genes are TRBV5-1 and TRBJ2-2; D is perhaps TRBD2 (6 bases). From germline, CDR1 is SGHRS and CDR2 YFSETQ. The CDR3 consists of 14 residues. V was pared by 0 bases and J by 3 bases, with 6 bases between. This CDR3 is CASSLASDTGELFF. In DNA form, the CDR3 reads TGCGCCAGCAGCTTGGCTAGCGACACCGGGGAGCTGTTTTTT.

This clone was counted a single time. Because the CDR3 is missing its conserved closing phenylalanine or tryptophan, this is likely a read error. This rearrangement joins TRBV7-9 to TRBJ2-7; 11 bases match TRBD1. Germline CDR1 is SEHNR and CDR2 is FQNEAQ (reference sequence). The CDR3 is 16 amino acids. J lost 2 bases, V lost 1 base, and 4 bases had no gene match. This CDR3 is CASSLEWTGGTYEQYL. In DNA, the CDR3 is TGTGCCAGCAGCTTAGAATGGACAGGGGGCACCTACGAGCAGTACCTC.

This sequence joins TRBV5-4 and TRBJ2-3; D may be TRBD2 (5 bases). The CDR3 covers 16 residues. Trimming removed 1 base at V and 5 bases at J, with 17 bases between. Germline V CDR1 and CDR2: SGHNT, YYREEE (reference sequence). The CDR3: CASSLLDPDRGDTQYF. Here the CDR3 DNA reads TGTGCCAGCAGCTTGTTGGACCCCGACCGGGGAGATACGCAGTATTTT.

The V and J genes are TRBV28 and TRBJ2-7; D not certain. CDR1 and CDR2 from the germline V gene are MDHEN and SYDVKM. This CDR3 has 14 residues. Deletions cut 6 bases from V and 3 bases from J, with 15 bases between. The CDR3 is CASRLTETVYEQYF. The DNA for the CDR3 is TGTGCCAGCAGACTTACAGAGACGGTCTACGAGCAGTACTTC.

V and J are TRBV19 and TRBJ1-1, with unresolved D. Germline V lookup: CDR1 LNHDA, CDR2 SQIVND (reference sequence). This CDR3 has 15 residues. The V and J ends lost 5 bases and 1 base respectively, with 14 bases between them. The CDR3 loop reads CASSQSWGGNTEAFF. The CDR3 nucleotides are TGTGCCAGTAGTCAATCCTGGGGAGGGAACACTGAAGCTTTCTTT.

The chain recombines TRBV7-8 with TRBJ2-1; D call uncertain. The CDR3 is made up of 16 amino acids. Germline V gene data show CDR1 as SGHVS and CDR2 as FQNEAQ. V was shortened by 1 base and J by 0 bases, with 10 bases between the two germline ends. CDR3 region: CASSLGGHSSYNEQFF. The CDR3 DNA follows: TGTGCCAGCAGCTTAGGCGGCCATAGCTCCTACAATGAGCAGTTCTTC.